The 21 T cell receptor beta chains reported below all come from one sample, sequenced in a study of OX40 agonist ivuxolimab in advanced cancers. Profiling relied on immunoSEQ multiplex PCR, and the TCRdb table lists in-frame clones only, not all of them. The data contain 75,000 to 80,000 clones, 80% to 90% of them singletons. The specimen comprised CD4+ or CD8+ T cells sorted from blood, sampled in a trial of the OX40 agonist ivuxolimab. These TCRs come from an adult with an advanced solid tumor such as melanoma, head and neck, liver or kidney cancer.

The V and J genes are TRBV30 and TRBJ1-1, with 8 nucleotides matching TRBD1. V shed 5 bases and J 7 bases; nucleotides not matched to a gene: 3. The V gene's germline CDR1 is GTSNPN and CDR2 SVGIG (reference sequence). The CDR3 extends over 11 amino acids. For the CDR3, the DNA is TGTGCCTGGGACGACAGGGGTGAAGCTTTCTTT. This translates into CAWDDRGEAFF.

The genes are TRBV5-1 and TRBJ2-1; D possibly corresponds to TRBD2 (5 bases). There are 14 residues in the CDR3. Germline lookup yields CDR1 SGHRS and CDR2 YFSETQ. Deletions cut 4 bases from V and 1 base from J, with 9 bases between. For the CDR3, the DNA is TGCGCCAGCAGCCCCAGACTATCCTACAATGAGCAGTTCTTC. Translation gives CASSPRLSYNEQFF. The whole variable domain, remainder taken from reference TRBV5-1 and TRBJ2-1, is KAGVTQTPRYLIKTRGQQVTLSCSPISGHRSVSWYQQTPGQGLQFLFEYFSETQRNKGNFPGRFSGRQFSNSRSEMNVSTLELGDSALYLCASSPRLSYNEQFFGPGTRLTVL.

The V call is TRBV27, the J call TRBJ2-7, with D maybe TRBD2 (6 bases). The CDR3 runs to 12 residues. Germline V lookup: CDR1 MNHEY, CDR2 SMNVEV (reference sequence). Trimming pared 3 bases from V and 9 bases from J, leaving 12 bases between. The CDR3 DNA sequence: TGTGCCAGCAGTTTCTTGGGAGGTATGCAGTACTTC. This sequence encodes CASSFLGGMQYF.

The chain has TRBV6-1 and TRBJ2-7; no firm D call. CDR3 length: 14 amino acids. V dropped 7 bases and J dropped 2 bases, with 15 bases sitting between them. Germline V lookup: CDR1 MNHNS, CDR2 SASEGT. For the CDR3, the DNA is TGTGCCAGCATAACCTCGAGCAAGACCTACGAGCAGTACTTC. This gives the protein CASITSSKTYEQYF.

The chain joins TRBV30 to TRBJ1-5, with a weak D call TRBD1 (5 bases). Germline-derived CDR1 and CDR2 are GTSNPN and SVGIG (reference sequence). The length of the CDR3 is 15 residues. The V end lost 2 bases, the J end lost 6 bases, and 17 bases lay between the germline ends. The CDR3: CAWSKGAGQTQPQHF. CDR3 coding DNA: TGTGCCTGGAGTAAAGGGGCAGGGCAGACTCAGCCCCAGCATTTT.

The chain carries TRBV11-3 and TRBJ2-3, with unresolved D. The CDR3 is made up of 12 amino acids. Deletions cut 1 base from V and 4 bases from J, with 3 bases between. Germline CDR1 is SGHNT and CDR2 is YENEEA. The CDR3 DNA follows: TGTGCCAGCAGCTTAGGGGCAGATACGCAGTATTTT. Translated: CASSLGADTQYF.

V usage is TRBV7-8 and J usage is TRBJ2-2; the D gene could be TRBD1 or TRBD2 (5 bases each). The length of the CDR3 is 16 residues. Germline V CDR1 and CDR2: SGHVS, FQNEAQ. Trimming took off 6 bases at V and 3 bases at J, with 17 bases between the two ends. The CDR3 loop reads CASSSRGPSHTGELFF. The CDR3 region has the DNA TGTGCCAGCAGTTCGAGGGGTCCTAGTCACACCGGGGAGCTGTTTTTT.

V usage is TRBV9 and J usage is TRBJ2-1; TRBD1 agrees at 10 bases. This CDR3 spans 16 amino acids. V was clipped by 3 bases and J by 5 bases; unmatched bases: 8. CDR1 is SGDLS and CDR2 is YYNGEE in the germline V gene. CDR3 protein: CASSGRQGAFDNEQFF. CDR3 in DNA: TGTGCCAGCAGCGGACGACAGGGGGCGTTCGACAATGAGCAGTTCTTC.

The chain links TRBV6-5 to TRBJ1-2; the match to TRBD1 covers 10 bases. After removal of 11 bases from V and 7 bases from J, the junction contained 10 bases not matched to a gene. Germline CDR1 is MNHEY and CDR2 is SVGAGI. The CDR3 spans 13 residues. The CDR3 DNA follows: TGTGCCGTCAAGACAGGGGGCTCTAGTGGCTACACCTTC. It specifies CAVKTGGSSGYTF.

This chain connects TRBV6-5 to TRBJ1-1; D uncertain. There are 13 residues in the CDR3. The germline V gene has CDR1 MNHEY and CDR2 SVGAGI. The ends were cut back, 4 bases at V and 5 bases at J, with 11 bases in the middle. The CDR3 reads CASSSTARTEAFF. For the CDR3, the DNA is TGTGCCAGCAGTTCGACTGCTAGGACTGAAGCTTTCTTT.

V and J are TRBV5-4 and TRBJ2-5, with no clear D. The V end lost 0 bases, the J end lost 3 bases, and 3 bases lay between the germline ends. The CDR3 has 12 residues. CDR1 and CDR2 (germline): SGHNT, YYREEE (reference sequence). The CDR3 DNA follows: TGTGCCAGCAGCTTGGCCAAAGAGACCCAGTACTTC. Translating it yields CASSLAKETQYF.

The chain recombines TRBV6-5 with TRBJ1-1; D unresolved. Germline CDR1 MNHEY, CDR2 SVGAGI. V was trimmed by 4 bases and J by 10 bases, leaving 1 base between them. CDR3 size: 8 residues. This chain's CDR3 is CASSLAFF. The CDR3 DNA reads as TGTGCCAGCAGTTTAGCTTTCTTT.

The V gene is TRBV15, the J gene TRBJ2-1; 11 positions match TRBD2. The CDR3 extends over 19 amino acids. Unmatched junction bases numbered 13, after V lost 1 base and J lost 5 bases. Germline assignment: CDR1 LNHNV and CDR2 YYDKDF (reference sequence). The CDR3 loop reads CATSRVVVAGGKTDNEQFF. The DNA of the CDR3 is TGTGCCACCAGCAGAGTCGTGGTAGCGGGGGGGAAAACCGACAATGAGCAGTTCTTC.

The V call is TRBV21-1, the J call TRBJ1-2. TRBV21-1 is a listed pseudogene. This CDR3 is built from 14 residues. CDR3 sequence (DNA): TGTGCCAGCAGCAAAGCCGGAAATAACTATGGCTACACCTTC. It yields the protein CASSKAGNNYGYTF.

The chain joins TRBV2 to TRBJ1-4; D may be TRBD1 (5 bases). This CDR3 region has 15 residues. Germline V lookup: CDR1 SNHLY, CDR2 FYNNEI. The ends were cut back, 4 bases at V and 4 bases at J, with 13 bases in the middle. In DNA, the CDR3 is TGTGCCAGCAGTGCCCCCCGCGGGGGTAATGAAAAACTGTTTTTT. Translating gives CASSAPRGGNEKLFF.

CDR3 residues: CASSTQGPGREQYF. DNA of the CDR3: TGTGCCAGCAGCACTCAGGGACCTGGGCGGGAGCAGTACTTC. The chain recombines TRBV5-4 with TRBJ2-7; TRBD1 or TRBD2 may be the D gene (5 bases each). Per germline, CDR1 SGHNT and CDR2 YYREEE (reference sequence). The CDR3 consists of 14 residues. V was shortened by 4 bases and J by 7 bases, with 18 bases between the two germline ends.

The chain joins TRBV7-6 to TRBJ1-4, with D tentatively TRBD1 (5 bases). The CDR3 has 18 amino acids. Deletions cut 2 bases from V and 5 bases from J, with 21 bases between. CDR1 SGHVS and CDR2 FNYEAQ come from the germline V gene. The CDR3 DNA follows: TGTGCCAGCAGCTTAAGACAGTCTGGGGCTAGGGCAAATGAAAAACTGTTTTTT. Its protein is CASSLRQSGARANEKLFF.

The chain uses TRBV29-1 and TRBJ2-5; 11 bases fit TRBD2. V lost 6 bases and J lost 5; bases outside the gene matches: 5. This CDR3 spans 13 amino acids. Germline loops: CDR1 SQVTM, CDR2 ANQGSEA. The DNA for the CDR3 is TGCAGCGTAATCCCTAGCGGGGGGGAGACCCAGTACTTC. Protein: CSVIPSGGETQYF.

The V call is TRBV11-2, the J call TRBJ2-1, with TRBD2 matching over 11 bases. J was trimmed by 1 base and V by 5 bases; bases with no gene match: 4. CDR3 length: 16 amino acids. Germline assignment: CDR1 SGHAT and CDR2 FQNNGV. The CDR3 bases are TGTGCCAGCAGCCTGCGACTAGCGGGGTCCTACAATGAGCAGTTCTTC. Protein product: CASSLRLAGSYNEQFF.

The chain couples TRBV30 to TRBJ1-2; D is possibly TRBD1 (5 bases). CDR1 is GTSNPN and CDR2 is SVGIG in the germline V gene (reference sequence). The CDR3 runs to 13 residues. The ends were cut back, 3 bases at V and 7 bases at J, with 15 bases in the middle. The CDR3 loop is CAWRGTGYGGYTF. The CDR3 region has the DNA TGTGCCTGGAGGGGGACGGGGTATGGTGGCTACACCTTC.

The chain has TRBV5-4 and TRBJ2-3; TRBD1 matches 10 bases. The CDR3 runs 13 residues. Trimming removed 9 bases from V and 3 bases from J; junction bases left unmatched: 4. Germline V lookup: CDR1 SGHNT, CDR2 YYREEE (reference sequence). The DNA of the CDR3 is TGTGCCACCCGGGACAGGGGTACAGATACGCAGTATTTT. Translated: CATRDRGTDTQYF.